This TCR beta chain was obtained from a study of T cells in narcolepsy. Study-wide points: Same-patient CSF and blood CD4+ T cell clonotypes included HCRT-specific and TRIB2-specific autoreactive ones. Autoreactive clone sequences were missing from some blood memory CD4+ repertoires.

Comment on this clone: Its antigen is as yet unknown.

TCRdb's table, derived via immunoSEQ multiplex PCR, lists solely in-frame clones and lacks some. In the table there are approximately 28,000 clones, approximately 80% of which are singletons. The CDR3 has 14 residues. V gave up 6 bases and J gave up 7 bases, with 13 bases separating them. Germline-derived CDR1 and CDR2 are MNHEY and SMNVEV (reference sequence). The sequence was obtained from a human donor with narcolepsy. The chain recombines TRBV27 with TRBJ1-6; no clear D. The sequenced sample was CD45RA- memory CD4+ T cells from PBMCs. CDR3 in amino acids: CASRLHGINSPLHF. The CDR3, as DNA: TGTGCCAGCAGGCTTCACGGGATAAATTCACCCCTCCACTTT.